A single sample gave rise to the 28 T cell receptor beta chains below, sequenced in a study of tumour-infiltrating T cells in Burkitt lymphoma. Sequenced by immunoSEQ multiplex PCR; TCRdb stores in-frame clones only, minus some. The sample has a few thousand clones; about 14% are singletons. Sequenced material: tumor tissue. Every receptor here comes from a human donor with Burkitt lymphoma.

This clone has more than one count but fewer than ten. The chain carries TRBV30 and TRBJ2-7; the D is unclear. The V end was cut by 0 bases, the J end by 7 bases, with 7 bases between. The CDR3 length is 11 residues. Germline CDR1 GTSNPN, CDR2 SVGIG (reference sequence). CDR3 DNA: TGTGCCTGGAGTGTAGGTCAGGAGCAGTACTTC. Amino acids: CAWSVGQEQYF.

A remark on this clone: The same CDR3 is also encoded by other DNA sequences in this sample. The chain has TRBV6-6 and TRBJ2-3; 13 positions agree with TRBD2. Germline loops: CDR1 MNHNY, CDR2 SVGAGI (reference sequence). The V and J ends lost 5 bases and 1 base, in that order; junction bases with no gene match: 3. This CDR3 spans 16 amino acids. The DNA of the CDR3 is TGTGCCAGCAGTCGGGGGACTAGCGGGGGCACAGATACGCAGTATTTT. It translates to CASSRGTSGGTDTQYF.

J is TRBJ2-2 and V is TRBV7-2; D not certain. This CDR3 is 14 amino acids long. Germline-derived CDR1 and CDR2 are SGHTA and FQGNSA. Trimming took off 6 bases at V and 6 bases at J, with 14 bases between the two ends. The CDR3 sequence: CASSSQLTAGELFF. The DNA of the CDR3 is TGTGCCAGCAGTTCCCAACTGACGGCCGGGGAGCTGTTTTTT. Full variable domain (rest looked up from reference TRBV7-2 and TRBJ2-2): GAGVSQSPSNKVTEKGKDVELRCDPISGHTALYWYRQSLGQGLEFLIYFQGNSAPDKSGLPSDRFSAERTGGSVSTLTIQRTQQEDSAVYLCASSSQLTAGELFFGEGSRLTVL.

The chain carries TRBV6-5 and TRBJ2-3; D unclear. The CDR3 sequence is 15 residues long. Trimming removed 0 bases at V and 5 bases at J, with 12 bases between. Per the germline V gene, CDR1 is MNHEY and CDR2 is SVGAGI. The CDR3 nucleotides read TGTGCCAGCAGTTACTCGCGAGCAGGTTTAGATACGCAGTATTTT. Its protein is CASSYSRAGLDTQYF.

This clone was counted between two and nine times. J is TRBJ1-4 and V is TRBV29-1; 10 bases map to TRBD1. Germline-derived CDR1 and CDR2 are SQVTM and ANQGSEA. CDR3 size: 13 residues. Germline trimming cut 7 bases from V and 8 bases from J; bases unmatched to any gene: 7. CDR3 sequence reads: CSALGQGLEKLFF. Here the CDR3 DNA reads TGCAGCGCTCTGGGACAGGGGTTGGAAAAACTGTTTTTT.

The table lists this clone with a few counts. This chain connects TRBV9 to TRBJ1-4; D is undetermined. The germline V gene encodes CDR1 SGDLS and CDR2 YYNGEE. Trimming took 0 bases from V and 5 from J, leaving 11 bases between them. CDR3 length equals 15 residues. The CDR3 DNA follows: TGTGCCAGCAGCGTAGCTGCGCTCCGAAATGAAAAACTGTTTTTT. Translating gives CASSVAALRNEKLFF.

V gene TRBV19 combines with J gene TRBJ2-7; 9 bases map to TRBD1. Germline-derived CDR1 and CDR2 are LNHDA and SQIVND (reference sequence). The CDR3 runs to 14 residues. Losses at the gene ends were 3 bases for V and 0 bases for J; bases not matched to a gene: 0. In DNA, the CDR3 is TGTGCCAGTAGTATGGGACAGGGCTCCTACGAGCAGTACTTC. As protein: CASSMGQGSYEQYF.

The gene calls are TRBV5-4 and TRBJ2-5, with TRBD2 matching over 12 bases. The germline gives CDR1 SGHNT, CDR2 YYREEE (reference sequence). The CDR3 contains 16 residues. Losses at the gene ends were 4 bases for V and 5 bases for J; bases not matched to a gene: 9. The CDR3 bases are TGTGCCAGCAGCCCTGGGGGGCTAGCGGGAGGGGAGACCCAGTACTTC. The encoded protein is CASSPGGLAGGETQYF.

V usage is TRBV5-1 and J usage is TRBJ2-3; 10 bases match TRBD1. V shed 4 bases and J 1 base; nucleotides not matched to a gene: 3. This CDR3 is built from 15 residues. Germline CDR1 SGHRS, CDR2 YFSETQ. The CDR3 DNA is TGCGCCAGCAGCCCGACAGGGGGCGGCACAGATACGCAGTATTTT. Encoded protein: CASSPTGGGTDTQYF.

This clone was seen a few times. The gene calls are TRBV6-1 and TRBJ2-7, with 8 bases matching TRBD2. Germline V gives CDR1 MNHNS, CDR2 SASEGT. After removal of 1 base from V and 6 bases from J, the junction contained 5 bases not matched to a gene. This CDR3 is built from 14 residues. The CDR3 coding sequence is TGTGCCAGCAGTGAAGGGTTTAGCGGGACCGAGCAGTACTTC. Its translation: CASSEGFSGTEQYF.

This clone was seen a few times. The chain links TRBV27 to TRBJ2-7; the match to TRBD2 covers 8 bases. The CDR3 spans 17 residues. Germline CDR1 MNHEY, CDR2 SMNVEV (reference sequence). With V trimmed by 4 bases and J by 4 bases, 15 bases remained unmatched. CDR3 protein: CASSYGGGASGYYEQYF. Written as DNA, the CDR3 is TGTGCCAGCAGTTACGGGGGAGGAGCTAGCGGGTATTACGAGCAGTACTTC.

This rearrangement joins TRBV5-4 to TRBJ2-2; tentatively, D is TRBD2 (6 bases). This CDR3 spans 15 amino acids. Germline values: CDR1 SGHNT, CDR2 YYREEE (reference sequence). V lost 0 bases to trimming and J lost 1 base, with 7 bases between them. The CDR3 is CASSLAGVNTGELFF. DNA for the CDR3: TGTGCCAGCAGCTTGGCGGGAGTGAACACCGGGGAGCTGTTTTTT.

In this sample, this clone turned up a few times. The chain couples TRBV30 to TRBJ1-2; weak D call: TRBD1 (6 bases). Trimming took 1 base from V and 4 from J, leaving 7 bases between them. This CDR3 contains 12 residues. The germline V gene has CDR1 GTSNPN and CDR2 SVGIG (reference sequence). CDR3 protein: CAWSGQVYGYTF. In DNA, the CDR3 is TGTGCCTGGAGTGGACAGGTCTATGGCTACACCTTC.

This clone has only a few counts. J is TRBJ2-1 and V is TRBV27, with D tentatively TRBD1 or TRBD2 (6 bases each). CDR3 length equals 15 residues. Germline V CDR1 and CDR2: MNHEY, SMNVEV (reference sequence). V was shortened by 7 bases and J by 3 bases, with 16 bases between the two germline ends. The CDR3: CASKGDGRNYNEQFF. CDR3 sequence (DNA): TGTGCCAGCAAGGGGGACGGGAGAAACTACAATGAGCAGTTCTTC.

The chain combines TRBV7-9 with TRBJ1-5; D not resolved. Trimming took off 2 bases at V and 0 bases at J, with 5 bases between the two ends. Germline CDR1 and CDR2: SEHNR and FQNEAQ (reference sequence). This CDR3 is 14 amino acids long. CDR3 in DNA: TGTGCCAGCAGCTTACCAGGTAGCAATCAGCCCCAGCATTTT. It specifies CASSLPGSNQPQHF.

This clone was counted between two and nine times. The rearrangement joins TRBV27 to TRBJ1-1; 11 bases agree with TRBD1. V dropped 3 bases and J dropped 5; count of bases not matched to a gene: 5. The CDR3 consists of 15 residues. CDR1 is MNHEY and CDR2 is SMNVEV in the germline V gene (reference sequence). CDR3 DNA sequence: TGTGCCAGCAGTTTGGGACAGGGGGGGGGTACTGAAGCTTTCTTT. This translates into CASSLGQGGGTEAFF.

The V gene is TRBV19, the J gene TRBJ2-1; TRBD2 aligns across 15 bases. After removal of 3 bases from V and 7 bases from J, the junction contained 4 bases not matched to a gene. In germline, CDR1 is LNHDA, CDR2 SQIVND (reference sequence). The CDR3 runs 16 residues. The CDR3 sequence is CASSIGLAGGTNEQFF. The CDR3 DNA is TGTGCCAGTAGTATTGGACTAGCGGGAGGGACGAATGAGCAGTTCTTC.

The CDR3 loop reads CSVTAQYTSTEAFF. For the CDR3, the DNA is TGCAGCGTAACCGCCCAATACACCTCCACTGAAGCTTTCTTT. The chain is built from TRBV29-1 and TRBJ1-1; the D is unclear. The CDR3 consists of 14 residues. Trimming shortened V by 6 bases and J by 4 bases, and 18 bases separated the two germline ends. The germline CDR1 and CDR2 sequences are SQVTM and ANQGSEA.

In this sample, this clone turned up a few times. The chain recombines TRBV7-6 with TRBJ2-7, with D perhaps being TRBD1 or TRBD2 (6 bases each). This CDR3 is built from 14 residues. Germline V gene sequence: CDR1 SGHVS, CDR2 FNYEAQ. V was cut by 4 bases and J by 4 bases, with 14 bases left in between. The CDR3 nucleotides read TGTGCCAGCAGCTGGGGGCAGGGAGGATACGAGCAGTACTTC. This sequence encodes CASSWGQGGYEQYF.

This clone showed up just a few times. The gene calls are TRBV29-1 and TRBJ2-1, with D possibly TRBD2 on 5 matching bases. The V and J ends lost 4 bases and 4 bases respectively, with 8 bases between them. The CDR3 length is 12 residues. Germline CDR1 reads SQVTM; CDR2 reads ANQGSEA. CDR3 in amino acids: CSVVEGYNEQFF. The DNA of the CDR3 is TGCAGCGTTGTTGAGGGTTACAATGAGCAGTTCTTC.

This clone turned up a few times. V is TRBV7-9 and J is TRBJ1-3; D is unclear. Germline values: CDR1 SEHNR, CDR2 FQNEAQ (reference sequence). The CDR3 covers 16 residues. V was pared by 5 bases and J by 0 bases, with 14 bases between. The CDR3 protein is CASSLSPAGSGNTIYF. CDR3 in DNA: TGTGCCAGCAGCCTCTCCCCCGCCGGCTCTGGAAACACCATATATTTT.

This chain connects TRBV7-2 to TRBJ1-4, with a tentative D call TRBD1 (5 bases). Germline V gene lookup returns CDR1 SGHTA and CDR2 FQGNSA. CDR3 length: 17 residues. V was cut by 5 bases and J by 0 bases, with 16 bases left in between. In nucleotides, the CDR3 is TGTGCCAGCAGCCCCCGGGGCCGGGGGGCAACTAATGAAAAACTGTTTTTT. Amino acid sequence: CASSPRGRGATNEKLFF.

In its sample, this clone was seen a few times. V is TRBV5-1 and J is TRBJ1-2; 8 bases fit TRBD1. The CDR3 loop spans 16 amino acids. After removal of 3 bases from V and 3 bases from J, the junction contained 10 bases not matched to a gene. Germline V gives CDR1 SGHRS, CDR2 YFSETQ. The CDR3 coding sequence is TGCGCCAGCAGCTCTAATCCGGGACAGGTTTACTATGGCTACACCTTC. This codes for CASSSNPGQVYYGYTF.

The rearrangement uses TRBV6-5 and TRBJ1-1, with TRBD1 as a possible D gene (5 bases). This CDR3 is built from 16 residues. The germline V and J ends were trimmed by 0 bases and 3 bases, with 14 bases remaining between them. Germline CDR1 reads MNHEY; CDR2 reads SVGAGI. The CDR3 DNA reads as TGTGCCAGCAGTTACTCGAGTGGGACCATTCACACTGAAGCTTTCTTT. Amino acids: CASSYSSGTIHTEAFF.

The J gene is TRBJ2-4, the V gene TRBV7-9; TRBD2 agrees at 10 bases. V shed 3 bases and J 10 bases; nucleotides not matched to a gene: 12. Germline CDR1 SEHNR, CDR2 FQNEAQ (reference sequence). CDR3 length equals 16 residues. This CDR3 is CASSFTGVAGGEIQYF. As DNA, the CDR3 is TGTGCCAGCAGCTTTACTGGTGTAGCGGGAGGAGAGATTCAGTACTTC.

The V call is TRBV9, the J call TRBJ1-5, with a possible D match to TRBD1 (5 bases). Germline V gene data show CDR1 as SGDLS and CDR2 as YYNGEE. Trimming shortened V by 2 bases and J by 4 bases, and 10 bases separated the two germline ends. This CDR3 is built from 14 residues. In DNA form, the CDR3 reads TGTGCCAGCAGCGTCTCAGGGACTAATCAGCCCCAGCATTTT. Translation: CASSVSGTNQPQHF.

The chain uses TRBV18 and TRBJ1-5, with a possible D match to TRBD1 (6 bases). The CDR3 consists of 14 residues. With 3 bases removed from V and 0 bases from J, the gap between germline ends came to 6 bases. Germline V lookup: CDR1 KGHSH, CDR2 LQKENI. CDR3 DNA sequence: TGTGCCAGCTCACCGGACAGTAGCAATCAGCCCCAGCATTTT. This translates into CASSPDSSNQPQHF.

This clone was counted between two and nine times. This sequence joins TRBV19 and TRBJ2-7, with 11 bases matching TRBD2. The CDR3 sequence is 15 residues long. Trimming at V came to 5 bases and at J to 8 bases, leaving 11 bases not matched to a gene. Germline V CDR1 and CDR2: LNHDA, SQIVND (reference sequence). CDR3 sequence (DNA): TGTGCCAGTAGTTTACTGACTAGCGGGACTCCCCAGCAGTACTTC. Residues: CASSLLTSGTPQQYF. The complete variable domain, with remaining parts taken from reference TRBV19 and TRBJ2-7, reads DGGITQSPKYLFRKEGQNVTLSCEQNLNHDAMYWYRQDPGQGLRLIYYSQIVNDFQKGDIAEGYSVSREKKESFPLTVTSAQKNPTAFYLCASSLLTSGTPQQYFGPGTRLTVT.